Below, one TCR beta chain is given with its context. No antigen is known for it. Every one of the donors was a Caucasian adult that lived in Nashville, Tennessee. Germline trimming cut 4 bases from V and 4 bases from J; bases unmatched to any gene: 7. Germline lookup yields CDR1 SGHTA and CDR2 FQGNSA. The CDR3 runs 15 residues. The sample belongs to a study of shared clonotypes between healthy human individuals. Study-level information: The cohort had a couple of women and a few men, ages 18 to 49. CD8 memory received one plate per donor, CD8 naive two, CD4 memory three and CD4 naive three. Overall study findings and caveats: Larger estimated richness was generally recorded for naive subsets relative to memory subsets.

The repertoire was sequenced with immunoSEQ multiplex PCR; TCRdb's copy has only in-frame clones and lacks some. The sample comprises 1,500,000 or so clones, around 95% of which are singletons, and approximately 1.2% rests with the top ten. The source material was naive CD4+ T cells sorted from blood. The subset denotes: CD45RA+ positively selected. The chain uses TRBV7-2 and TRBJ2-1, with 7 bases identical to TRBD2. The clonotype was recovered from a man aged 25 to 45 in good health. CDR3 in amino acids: CASSSGAGIYNEQFF. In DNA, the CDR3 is TGTGCCAGCAGCTCGGGAGCGGGGATTTACAATGAGCAGTTCTTC.